Described below is a single T cell receptor (beta chain) sequence and its context. Which antigen it targets is not known. There are no base qualities to consult, and no much larger clone falls within one base. One collaborating source in Seattle enrolled patients while the patients were actively infected and followed the patients over time throughout the course of disease. Whole blood was collected in K2EDTA tubes by collaborating institutions according to the institutions' own protocols. Collaborator samples were shipped for TCRbeta analysis as frozen whole blood, isolated PBMCs, or DNA extracted from either sample type. The CDR3 numbers 17 residues from cysteine through phenylalanine. Only the CDR3 DNA stays, 51 bases, in frame from base 1. Germline trimming amounts to 2 bases on V and 5 bases on J, with 8 as the count of junction bases outside the gene matches. CDR1 and CDR2, looked up from the germline V gene, are MNHEY and SVGEGT.

The entry originates in a study of blood T cell repertoires in COVID-19 (dated by TCRdb to about 2020). Regarding the complete study: Samples covering the acute and convalescent phases of COVID-19 were provided by collaborators in the United States, Italy and Spain. The material from the prospective study consisted of cDNA or gDNA derived from T cells, B-cell-depleted T cells, or PBMCs. Deeply sampled blood TCRbeta repertoires from subjects exposed to, actively infected with, or recovered from COVID-19 were included in the dataset. The repertoires were released in a freely available public database intended as a resource for research on the immune response to SARS-CoV-2. Samples came from the ongoing ImmuneRACE study (first 160 participants) plus 1,254 subjects from 6 global collaborators. Sample metadata almost always included a de-identified subject ID, COVID-19 status, age in years and sex. HLA class I and class II types, where available, came from metadata supplied by the sample provider rather than from assay-based typing.

TCRbeta CDR3 regions were amplified from genomic DNA by means of the immunoSEQ Assay, a bias-controlled multiplex PCR. The authors' pipeline ran thus. The number of nucleated cells in each sample was estimated from the amplification of reference gene primers within the assay. To quantify the absolute abundance of each unique TCRbeta CDR3 rearrangement, sequence reads were collapsed and filtered. For each sample, productive Simpson clonality was calculated by taking the square root of Simpson's diversity index across productive rearrangements. The table comes from immuneACCESS by way of TCRdb, which keeps in-frame sequences with V and J called. Part of the clones is missing from these tables; in studies checked, under half for an unresolved V gene and the rest for unknown reasons. V and J calls and clone size are given by that table; D and trimming were obtained from the DNA. Present in this sample are 150,000 to 200,000 clones, 70% to 85% of which were seen just once. The biggest ten clones account for approximately 6.9% of the sample.

Points the paper makes about the study in general: The quantity of clinical and demographic metadata differed by source and by participant and was supplied without curation.

The V gene is TRBV6-2 or TRBV6-3 and the J gene is TRBJ2-5; the junction holds 13 bases that match TRBD2. The TCR originated in a man older than 75 with COVID-19, enrolled during active disease. What was sequenced was peripheral blood. CDR3 reads: CASSYTLGTSGDETQYF. The nucleotides read TGTGCCAGCAGTTACACCCTCGGGACTAGCGGGGATGAGACCCAGTACTTC.